This is a list of T cell receptor beta chains from one sample in a study of blood T cell repertoires in COVID-19. The protocol was immunoSEQ multiplex PCR, while the TCRdb copy is restricted to in-frame clones and leaves out a portion. The sample shows 200,000 to 250,000 clones, about four fifths of them seen only once. Sequenced material: PBMCs or T cells enriched from blood (not recorded which). The receptor set was obtained from a middle-aged woman who had been exposed to COVID-19. CDR3s include the opening cysteine and the closing phenylalanine or tryptophan. D genes are given only for firm matches. Where a row states a size, it is once, few, many or the class of an expanded clone; other rows omit it.

-,TRBD2,TRBV19,TRBJ2-2,CASSMTSGGPNTGELFF,TGTGCCAGTAGTATGACTAGCGGGGGACCGAACACCGGGGAGCTGTTTTTT
-,TRBD1,TRBV24-1,TRBJ2-1,CATSDAGTGGRNEQFF,TGTGCCACCAGTGACGCCGGGACAGGGGGTCGTAATGAGCAGTTCTTC
-,-,TRBV12-3/TRBV12-4,TRBJ1-5,CASRGTGQPQHF,TGTGCCAGCCGGGGGACCGGGCAGCCCCAGCATTTT
few,TRBD1,TRBV9,TRBJ1-4,CASSVTTGPNEKLFF,TGTGCCAGCAGCGTAACGACAGGGCCTAATGAAAAACTGTTTTTT
-,-,TRBV3-1/TRBV3-2,TRBJ2-5,CASSQGFARTAQETQYF,TGTGCCAGCAGCCAAGGGTTTGCGCGAACCGCACAAGAGACCCAGTACTTC
-,-,TRBV7-8,TRBJ2-2,CASSLELGRRNTGELFF,TGTGCCAGCAGCTTAGAACTGGGGAGGCGCAACACCGGGGAGCTGTTTTTT
-,TRBD1,TRBV5-1,TRBJ1-2,CASSFDRGIYGYTF,TGCGCCAGCAGCTTTGACAGGGGGATCTATGGCTACACCTTC
-,-,TRBV6-5,TRBJ1-2,CASSRQVNYGYTF,TGTGCCAGCAGCAGACAGGTCAACTATGGCTACACCTTC
-,TRBD1,TRBV2,TRBJ1-1,CASRRDRDTEAFF,TGTGCCAGCCGAAGGGACAGGGACACTGAAGCTTTCTTT
-,TRBD1,TRBV5-4,TRBJ1-6,CASSLAQGLDSPLHF,TGTGCCAGCAGCTTGGCACAGGGGTTGGATTCACCCCTCCACTTT